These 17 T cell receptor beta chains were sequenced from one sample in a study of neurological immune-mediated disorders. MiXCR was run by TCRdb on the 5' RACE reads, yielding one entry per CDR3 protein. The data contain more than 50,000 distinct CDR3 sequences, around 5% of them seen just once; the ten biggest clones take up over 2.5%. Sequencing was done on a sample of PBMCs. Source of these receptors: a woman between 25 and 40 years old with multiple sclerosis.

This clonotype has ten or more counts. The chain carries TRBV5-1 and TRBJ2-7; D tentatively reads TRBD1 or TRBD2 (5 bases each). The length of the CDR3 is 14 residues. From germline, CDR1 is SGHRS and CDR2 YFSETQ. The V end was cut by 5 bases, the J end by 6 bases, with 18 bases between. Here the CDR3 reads CASRRMVGVGEQYF. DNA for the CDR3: TGCGCCAGCAGGCGGATGGTGGGGGTTGGCGAGCAGTACTTC.

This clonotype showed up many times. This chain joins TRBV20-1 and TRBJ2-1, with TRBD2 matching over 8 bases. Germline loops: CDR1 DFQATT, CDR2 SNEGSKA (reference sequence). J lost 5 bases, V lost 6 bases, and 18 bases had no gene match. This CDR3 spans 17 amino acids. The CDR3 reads CSAMGILAEGVNNEQFF. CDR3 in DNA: TGCAGTGCAATGGGGATACTAGCGGAGGGTGTTAACAATGAGCAGTTCTTC.

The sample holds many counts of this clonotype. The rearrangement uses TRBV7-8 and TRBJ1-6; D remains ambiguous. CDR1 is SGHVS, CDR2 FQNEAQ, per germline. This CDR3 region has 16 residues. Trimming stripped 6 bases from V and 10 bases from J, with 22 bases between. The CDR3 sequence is CASRNEFGIHASPLHF. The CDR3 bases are TGTGCCAGCAGAAATGAATTCGGGATACACGCATCACCCCTCCACTTT.

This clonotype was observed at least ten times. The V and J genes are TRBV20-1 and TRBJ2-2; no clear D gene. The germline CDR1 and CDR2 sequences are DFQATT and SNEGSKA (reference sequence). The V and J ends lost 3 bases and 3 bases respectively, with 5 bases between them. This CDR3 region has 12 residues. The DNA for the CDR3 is TGCAGTGCTAGCGACGACACCGGGGAGCTGTTTTTT. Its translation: CSASDDTGELFF.

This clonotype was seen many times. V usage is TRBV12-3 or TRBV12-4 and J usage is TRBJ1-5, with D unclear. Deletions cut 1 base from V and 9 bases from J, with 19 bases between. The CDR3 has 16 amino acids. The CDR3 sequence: CASSLGMESAGRPQHF. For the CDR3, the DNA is TGTGCCAGCAGTTTAGGAATGGAGTCGGCCGGTCGGCCCCAGCATTTT.

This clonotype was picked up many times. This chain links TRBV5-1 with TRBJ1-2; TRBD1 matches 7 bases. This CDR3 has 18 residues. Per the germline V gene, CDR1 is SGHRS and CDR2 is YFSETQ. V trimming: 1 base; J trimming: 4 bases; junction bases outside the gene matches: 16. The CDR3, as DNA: TGCGCCAGCAGCTTGTCAGCCGCATTACAGGGGCCCGGCTATGGCTACACCTTC. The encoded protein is CASSLSAALQGPGYGYTF. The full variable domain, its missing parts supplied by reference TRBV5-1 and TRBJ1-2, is KAGVTQTPRYLIKTRGQQVTLSCSPISGHRSVSWYQQTPGQGLQFLFEYFSETQRNKGNFPGRFSGRQFSNSRSEMNVSTLELGDSALYLCASSLSAALQGPGYGYTFGSGTRLTVV.

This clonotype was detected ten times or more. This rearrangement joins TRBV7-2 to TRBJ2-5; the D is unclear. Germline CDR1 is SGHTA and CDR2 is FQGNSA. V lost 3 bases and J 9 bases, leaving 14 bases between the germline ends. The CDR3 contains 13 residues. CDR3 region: CASSFGPTVPQYF. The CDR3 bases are TGTGCCAGCAGCTTCGGCCCAACAGTACCCCAGTACTTC.

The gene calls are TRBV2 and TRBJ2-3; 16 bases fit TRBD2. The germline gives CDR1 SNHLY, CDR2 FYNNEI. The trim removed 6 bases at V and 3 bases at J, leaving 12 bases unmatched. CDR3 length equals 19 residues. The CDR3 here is CASSALGTSGGASTDTQYF. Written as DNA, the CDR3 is TGTGCCAGCAGCGCCCTTGGGACTAGCGGGGGGGCTAGTACAGATACGCAGTATTTT.

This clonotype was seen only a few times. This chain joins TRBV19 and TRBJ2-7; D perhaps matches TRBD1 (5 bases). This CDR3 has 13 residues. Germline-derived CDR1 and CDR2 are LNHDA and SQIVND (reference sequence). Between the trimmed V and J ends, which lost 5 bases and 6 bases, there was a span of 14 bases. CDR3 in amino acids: CASSAPDKIEQYF. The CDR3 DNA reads TGTGCCAGTAGTGCTCCGGACAAGATCGAGCAGTACTTC.

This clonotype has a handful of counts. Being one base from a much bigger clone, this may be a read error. CDR3 bases: TGCAGTGCTAGAGCGACTAGCGGGGGCCCCAGTGGAGATACGCGGTATTTT. It translates to CSARATSGGPSGDTRYF. This chain uses TRBV20-1 with TRBJ2-3; 12 positions match TRBD2. Germline assignment: CDR1 DFQATT and CDR2 SNEGSKA (reference sequence). The CDR3 totals 17 residues.

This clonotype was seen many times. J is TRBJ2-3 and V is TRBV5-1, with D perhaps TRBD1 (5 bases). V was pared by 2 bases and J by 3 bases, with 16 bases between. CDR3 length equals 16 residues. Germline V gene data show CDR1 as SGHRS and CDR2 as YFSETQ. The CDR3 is CASSLPTGERTDTQYF. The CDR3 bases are TGCGCCAGCAGCTTACCTACAGGAGAGAGAACAGATACGCAGTATTTT.

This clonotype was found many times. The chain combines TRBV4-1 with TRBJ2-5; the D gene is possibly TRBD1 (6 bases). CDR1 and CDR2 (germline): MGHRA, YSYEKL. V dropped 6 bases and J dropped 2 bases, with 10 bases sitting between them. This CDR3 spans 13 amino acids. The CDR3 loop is CASRSQGQETQYF. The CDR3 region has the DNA TGCGCCAGCAGGTCCCAGGGGCAAGAGACCCAGTACTTC.

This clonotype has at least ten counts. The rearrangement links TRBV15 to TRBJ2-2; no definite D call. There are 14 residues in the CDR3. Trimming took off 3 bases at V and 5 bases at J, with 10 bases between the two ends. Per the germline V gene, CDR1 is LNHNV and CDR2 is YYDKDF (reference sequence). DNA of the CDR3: TGTGCCACCAGCAGGTCCCTGGGGACCGGGGAGCTGTTTTTT. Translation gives CATSRSLGTGELFF.

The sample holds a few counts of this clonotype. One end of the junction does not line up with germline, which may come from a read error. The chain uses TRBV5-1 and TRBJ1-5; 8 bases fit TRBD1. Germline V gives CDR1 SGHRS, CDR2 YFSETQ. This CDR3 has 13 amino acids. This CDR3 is CAIRGQGGQPQNF. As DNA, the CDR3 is TGCGCCATCAGAGGACAGGGAGGACAGCCCCAGAATTTT.

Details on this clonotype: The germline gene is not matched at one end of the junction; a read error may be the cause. The CDR3 sequence is CASSSTGTGLDQPQNF. In DNA form, the CDR3 reads TGTGCCAGCAGTTCTACCGGGACAGGTCTCGATCAGCCCCAGAATTTT. The chain has TRBV12-3 or TRBV12-4 and TRBJ1-5; 8 nucleotides agree with TRBD1. This CDR3 has 16 amino acids.

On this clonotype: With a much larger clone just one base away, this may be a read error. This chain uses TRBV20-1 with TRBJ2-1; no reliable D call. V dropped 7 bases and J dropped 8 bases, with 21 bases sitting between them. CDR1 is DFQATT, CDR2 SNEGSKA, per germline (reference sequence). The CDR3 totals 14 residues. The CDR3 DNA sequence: TGCAGTGGACTGGCCATCATCACCCGCGATGAGCAGTTCTTC. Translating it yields CSGLAIITRDEQFF.

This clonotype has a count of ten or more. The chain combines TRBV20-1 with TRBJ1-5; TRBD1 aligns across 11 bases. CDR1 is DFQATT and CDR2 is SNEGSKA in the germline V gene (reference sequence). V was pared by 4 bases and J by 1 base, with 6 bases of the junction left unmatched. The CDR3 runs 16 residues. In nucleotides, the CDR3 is TGCAGTGCTACAAATTGGGACAGGGGGAGCAATCAGCCCCAGCATTTT. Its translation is CSATNWDRGSNQPQHF.